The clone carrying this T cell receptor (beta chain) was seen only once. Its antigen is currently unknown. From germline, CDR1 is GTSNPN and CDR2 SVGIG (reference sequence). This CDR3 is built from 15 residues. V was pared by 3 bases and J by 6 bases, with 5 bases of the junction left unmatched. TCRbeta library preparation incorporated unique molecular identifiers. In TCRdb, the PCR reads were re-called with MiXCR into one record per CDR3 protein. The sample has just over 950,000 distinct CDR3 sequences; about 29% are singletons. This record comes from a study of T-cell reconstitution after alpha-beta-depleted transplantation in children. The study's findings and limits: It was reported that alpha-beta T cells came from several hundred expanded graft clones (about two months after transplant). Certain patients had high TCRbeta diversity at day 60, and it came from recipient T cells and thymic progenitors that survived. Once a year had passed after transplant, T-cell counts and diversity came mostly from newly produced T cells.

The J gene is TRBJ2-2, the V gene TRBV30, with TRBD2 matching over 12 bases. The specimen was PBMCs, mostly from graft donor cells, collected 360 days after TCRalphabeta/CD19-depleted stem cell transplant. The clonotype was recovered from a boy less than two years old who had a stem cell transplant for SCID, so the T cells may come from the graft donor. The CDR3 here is CAWRAGLAGSGELFF. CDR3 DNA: TGTGCCTGGAGGGCGGGACTAGCGGGCTCCGGGGAGCTGTTTTTT.